This T cell receptor (beta chain) originates from a study of identical twins. Study-wide results and caveats: High-abundance cord blood beta clonotypes had fewer insertions; memory repertoires showed none. Conclusions were drawn cross-sectionally by statistical analysis, without following the same donors.

CDR1 ENHRY and CDR2 SYGVKD come from the germline V gene. This CDR3 contains 12 residues. Trimming cost V 6 bases and J 8 bases; bases outside gene matches: 2. The authors used template switching to add a universal primer site and gave cDNA unique molecular identifiers. TCRdb reprocessed the 5' RACE reads via MiXCR and lists one record per CDR3 protein. The sample comprises roughly 710,000 distinct CDR3 sequences, 5.5% to 6.5% of which are singletons, and approximately 2% rests with the top ten. This clonotype appeared many times. Its antigen is unidentified. V gene TRBV10-3 combines with J gene TRBJ2-1, with 9 bases matching TRBD2. Sequenced: naive T cells sorted from blood. The clonotype originates from a man younger than 30 in good health. CDR3 residues: CAIRLAGDEQFF. The CDR3 nucleotides read TGTGCCATCAGGTTAGCGGGGGATGAGCAGTTCTTC.